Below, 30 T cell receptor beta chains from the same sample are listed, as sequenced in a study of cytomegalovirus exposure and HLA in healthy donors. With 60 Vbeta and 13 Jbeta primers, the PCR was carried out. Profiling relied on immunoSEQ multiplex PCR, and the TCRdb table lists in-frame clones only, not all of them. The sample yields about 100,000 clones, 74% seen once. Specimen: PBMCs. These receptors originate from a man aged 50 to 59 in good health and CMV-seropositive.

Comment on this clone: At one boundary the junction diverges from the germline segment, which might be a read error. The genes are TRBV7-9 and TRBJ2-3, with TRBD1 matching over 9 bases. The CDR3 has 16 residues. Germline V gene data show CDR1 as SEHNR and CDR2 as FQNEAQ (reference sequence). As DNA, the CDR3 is TGTTCCAGCACCTCCTTCCGGGACAGGGTAGCAGATACGCAGTATTTT. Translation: CSSTSFRDRVADTQYF.

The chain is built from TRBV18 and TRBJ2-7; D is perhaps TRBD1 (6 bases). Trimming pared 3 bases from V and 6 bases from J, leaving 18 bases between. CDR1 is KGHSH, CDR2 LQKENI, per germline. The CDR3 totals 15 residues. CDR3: CASSPGTGKVGEQYF. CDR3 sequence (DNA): TGTGCCAGCTCACCGGGAACAGGGAAAGTGGGCGAGCAGTACTTC.

The CDR3 here is CASSLEAGANYGYTF. CDR3 DNA sequence: TGCGCCAGCAGCTTGGAGGCGGGAGCTAACTATGGCTACACCTTC. The chain recombines TRBV5-1 with TRBJ1-2; no clear D. CDR3 length equals 15 residues. The germline gives CDR1 SGHRS, CDR2 YFSETQ. Trimming removed 0 bases from V and 0 bases from J, with 9 bases in between. The full variable domain, completed using reference TRBV5-1 and TRBJ1-2, is KAGVTQTPRYLIKTRGQQVTLSCSPISGHRSVSWYQQTPGQGLQFLFEYFSETQRNKGNFPGRFSGRQFSNSRSEMNVSTLELGDSALYLCASSLEAGANYGYTFGSGTRLTVV.

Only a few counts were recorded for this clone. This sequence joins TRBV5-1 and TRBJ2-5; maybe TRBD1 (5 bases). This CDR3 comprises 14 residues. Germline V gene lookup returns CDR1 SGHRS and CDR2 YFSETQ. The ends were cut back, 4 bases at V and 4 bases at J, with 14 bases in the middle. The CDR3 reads CASSARGGGETQYF. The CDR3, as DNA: TGCGCCAGCAGCGCAAGGGGCGGCGGAGAGACCCAGTACTTC.

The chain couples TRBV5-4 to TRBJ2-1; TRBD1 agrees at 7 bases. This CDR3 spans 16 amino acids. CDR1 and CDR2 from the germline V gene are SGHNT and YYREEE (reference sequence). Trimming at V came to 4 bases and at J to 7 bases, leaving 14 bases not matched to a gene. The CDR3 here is CASSRNILRQGNEQFF. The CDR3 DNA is TGTGCCAGCAGCCGCAACATCCTCAGACAGGGTAATGAGCAGTTCTTC.

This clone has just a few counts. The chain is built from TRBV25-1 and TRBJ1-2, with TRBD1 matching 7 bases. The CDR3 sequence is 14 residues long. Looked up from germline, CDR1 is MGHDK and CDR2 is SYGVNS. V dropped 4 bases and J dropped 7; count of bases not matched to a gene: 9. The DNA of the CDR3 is TGTGCCAGCAGTGGTGGACGGCCAGGGGGTGGCTACACCTTC. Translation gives CASSGGRPGGGYTF.

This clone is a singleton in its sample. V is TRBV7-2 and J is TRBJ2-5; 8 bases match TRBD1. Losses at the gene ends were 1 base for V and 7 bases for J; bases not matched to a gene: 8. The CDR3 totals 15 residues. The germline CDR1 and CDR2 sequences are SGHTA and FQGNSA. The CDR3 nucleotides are TGTGCCAGCAGCTTAGTCAGGGGGCCGGGCGGGACCCAGTACTTC. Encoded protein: CASSLVRGPGGTQYF. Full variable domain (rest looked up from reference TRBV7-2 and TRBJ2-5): GAGVSQSPSNKVTEKGKDVELRCDPISGHTALYWYRQSLGQGLEFLIYFQGNSAPDKSGLPSDRFSAERTGGSVSTLTIQRTQQEDSAVYLCASSLVRGPGGTQYFGPGTRLLVL.

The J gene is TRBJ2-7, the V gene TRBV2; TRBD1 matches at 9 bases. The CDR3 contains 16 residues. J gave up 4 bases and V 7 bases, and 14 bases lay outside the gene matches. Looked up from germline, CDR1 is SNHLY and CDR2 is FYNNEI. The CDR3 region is CASIPHSHRGLYEQYF. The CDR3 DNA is TGTGCCAGCATCCCCCACTCTCACAGGGGGCTTTACGAGCAGTACTTC.

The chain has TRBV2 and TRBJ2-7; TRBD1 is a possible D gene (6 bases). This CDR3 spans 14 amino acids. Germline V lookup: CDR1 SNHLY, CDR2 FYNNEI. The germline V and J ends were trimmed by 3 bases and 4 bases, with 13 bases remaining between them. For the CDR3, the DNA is TGTGCCAGCAGTGATCCCGGGACAATTTACGAGCAGTACTTC. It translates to CASSDPGTIYEQYF.

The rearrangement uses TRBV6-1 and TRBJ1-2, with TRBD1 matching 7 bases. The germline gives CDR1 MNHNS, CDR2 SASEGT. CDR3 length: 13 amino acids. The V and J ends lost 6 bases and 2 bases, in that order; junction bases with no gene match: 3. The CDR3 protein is CASRPTGNYGYTF. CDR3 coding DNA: TGTGCCAGCAGGCCGACAGGGAACTATGGCTACACCTTC.

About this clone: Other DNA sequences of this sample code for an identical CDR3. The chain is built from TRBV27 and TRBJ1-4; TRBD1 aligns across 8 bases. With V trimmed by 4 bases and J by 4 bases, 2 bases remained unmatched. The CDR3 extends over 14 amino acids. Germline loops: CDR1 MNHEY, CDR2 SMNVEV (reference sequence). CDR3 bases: TGTGCCAGCAGTTCCGACAGGGGTAATGAAAAACTGTTTTTT. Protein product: CASSSDRGNEKLFF.

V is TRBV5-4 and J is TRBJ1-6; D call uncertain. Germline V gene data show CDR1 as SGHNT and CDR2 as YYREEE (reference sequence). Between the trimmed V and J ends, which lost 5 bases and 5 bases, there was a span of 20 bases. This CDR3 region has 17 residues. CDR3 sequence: CASSQRAGWADNSPLHF. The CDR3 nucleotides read TGTGCCAGCAGTCAAAGGGCGGGGTGGGCGGATAATTCACCCCTCCACTTT.

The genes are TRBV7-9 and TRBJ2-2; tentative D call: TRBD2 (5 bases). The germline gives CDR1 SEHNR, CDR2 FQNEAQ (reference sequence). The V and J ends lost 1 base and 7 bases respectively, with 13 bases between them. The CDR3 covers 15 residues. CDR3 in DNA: TGTGCCAGCAGCTTAGAATCAGGAGGCGGCGGGGAGCTGTTTTTT. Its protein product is CASSLESGGGGELFF.

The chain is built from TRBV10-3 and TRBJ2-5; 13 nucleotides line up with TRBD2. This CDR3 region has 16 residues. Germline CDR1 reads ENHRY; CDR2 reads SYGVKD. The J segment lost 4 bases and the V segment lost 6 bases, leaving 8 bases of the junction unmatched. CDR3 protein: CAIRAGLAGDGETQYF. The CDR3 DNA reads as TGTGCCATCAGGGCCGGACTAGCGGGGGACGGAGAGACCCAGTACTTC.

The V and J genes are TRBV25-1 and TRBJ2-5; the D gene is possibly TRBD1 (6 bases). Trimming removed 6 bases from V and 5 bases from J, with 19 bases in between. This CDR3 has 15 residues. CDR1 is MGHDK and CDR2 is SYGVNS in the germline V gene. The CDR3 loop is CASSPTGTPVETQYF. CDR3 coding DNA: TGTGCCAGCAGCCCGACAGGAACCCCCGTCGAGACCCAGTACTTC.

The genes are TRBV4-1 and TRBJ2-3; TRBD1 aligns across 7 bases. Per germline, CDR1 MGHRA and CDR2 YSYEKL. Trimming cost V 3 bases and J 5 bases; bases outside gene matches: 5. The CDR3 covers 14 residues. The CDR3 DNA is TGCGCCAGCAGCCATCGGACAGGTGAAGATACGCAGTATTTT. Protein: CASSHRTGEDTQYF.

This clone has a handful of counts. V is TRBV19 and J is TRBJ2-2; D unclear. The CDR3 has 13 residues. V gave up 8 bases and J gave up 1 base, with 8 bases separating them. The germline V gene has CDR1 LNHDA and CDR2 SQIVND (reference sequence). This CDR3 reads CASPSVNTGELFF. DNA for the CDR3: TGTGCCAGTCCTTCGGTGAACACCGGGGAGCTGTTTTTT.

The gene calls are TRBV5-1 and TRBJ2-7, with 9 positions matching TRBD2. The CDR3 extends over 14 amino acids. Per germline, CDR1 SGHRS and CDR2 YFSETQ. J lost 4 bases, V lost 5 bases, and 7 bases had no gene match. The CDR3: CASSNSGSSYEQYF. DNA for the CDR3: TGCGCCAGCAGTAATAGCGGGAGTTCGTACGAGCAGTACTTC.

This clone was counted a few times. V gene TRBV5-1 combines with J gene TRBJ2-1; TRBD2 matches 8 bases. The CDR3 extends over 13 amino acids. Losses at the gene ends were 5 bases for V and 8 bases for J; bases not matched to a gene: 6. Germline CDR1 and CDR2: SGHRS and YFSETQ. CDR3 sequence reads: CASRGNSGDEQFF. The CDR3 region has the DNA TGCGCCAGCAGAGGAAATAGCGGGGATGAGCAGTTCTTC.

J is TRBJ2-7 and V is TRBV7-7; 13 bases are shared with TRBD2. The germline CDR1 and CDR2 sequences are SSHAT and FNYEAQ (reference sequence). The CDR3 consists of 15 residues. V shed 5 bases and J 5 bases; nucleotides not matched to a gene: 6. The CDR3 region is CASSKTGTSGDEQYF. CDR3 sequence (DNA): TGTGCCAGCAGCAAGACCGGGACTAGCGGGGACGAGCAGTACTTC.

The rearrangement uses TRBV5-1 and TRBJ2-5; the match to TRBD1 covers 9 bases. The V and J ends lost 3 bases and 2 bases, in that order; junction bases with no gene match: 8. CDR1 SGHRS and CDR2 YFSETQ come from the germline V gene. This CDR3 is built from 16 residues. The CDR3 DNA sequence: TGCGCCAGCAGCTCTCCGACAGGGGGGAGACAAGAGACCCAGTACTTC. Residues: CASSSPTGGRQETQYF.

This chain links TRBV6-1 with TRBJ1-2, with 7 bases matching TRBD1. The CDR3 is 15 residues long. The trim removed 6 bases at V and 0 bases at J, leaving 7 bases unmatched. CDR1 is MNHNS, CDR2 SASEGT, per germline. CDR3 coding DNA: TGTGCCAGCAGGGGGAGGACAGGATCTAACTATGGCTACACCTTC. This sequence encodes CASRGRTGSNYGYTF.

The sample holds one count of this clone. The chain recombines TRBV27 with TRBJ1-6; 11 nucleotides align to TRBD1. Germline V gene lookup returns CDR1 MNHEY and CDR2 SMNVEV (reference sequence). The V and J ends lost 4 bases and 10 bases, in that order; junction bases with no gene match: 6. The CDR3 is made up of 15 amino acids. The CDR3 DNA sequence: TGTGCCAGCAGTTACTCGGGACAGGGGGGATCACCCCTCCACTTT. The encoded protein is CASSYSGQGGSPLHF.

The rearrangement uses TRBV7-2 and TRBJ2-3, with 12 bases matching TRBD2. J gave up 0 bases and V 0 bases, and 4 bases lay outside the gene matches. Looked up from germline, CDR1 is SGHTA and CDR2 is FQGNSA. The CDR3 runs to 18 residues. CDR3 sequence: CASSLAGLAGFSTDTQYF. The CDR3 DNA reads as TGTGCCAGCAGCTTAGCGGGACTAGCGGGCTTTAGCACAGATACGCAGTATTTT.

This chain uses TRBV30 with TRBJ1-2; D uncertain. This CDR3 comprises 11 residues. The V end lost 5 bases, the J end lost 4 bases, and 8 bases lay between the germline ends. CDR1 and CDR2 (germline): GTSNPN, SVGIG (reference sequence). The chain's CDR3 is CAWGLIYGYTF. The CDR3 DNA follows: TGTGCCTGGGGACTGATCTATGGCTACACCTTC.

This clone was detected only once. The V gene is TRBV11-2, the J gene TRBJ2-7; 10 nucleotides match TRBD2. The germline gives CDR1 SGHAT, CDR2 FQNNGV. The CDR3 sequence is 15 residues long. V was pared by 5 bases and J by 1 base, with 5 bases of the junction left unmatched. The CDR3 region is CASSAGLAVSYEQYF. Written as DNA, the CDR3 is TGTGCCAGCAGCGCCGGACTAGCGGTATCCTACGAGCAGTACTTC. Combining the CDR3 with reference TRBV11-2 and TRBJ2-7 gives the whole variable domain EAGVAQSPRYKIIEKRQSVAFWCNPISGHATLYWYQQILGQGPKLLIQFQNNGVVDDSQLPKDRFSAERLKGVDSTLKIQPAKLEDSAVYLCASSAGLAVSYEQYFGPGTRLTVT.

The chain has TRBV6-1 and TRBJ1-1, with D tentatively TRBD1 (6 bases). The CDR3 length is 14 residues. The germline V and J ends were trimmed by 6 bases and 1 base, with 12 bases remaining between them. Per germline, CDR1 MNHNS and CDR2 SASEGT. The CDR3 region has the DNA TGTGCCAGCAGGGCATGGACAGCGAACACTGAAGCTTTCTTT. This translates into CASRAWTANTEAFF.

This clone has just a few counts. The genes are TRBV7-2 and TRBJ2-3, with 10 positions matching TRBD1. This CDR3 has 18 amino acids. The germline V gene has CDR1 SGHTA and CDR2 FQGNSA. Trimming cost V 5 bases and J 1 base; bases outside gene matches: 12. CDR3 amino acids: CASSGRRGTGVGTDTQYF. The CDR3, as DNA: TGTGCCAGCAGCGGACGACGCGGGACAGGGGTGGGCACAGATACGCAGTATTTT.

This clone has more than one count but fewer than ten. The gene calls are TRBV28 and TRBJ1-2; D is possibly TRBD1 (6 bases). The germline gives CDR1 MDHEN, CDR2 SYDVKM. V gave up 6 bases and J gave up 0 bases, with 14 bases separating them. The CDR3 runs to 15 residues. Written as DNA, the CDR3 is TGTGCCAGCAGATCACAGGGTCCACCTAACTATGGCTACACCTTC. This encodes CASRSQGPPNYGYTF.

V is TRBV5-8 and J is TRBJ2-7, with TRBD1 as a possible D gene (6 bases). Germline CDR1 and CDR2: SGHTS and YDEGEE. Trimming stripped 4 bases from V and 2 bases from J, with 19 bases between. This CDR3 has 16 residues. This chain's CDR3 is CASSPPRAGATYEQYF. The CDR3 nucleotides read TGTGCCAGCAGCCCGCCTCGGGCAGGGGCTACCTACGAGCAGTACTTC.